This T cell receptor beta chain derives from a study of CD8 T cells in ankylosing spondylitis. This clonotype was counted many times. No antigen is known for it. TCRdb analysed the 5' RACE reads with MiXCR anew, one entry per CDR3 protein. The sample has approximately 40,000 distinct CDR3 sequences, over 5.5% seen once. Study-wide points: Within ankylosing spondylitis blood, a TCR beta motif made up of eight or nine highly homologous variants appeared to be characteristic. Enrichment of disease-linked clones was reportedly significant in matched ankylosing spondylitis synovial fluid.

There are 14 residues in the CDR3. V lost 5 bases, J lost 4 bases, and 12 bases lay in between. The germline gives CDR1 SGHVS, CDR2 FQNEAQ. V is TRBV7-8 and J is TRBJ2-1; D unclear. The receptor was derived from a male donor with ankylosing spondylitis or in good health (not recorded which). What was sequenced was blood, either unsorted or a sorted T cell fraction (not recorded which). The CDR3 nucleotides are TGTGCCAGCAGCGCCTGGACGGCTTACAATGAGCAGTTCTTC. Translation: CASSAWTAYNEQFF.